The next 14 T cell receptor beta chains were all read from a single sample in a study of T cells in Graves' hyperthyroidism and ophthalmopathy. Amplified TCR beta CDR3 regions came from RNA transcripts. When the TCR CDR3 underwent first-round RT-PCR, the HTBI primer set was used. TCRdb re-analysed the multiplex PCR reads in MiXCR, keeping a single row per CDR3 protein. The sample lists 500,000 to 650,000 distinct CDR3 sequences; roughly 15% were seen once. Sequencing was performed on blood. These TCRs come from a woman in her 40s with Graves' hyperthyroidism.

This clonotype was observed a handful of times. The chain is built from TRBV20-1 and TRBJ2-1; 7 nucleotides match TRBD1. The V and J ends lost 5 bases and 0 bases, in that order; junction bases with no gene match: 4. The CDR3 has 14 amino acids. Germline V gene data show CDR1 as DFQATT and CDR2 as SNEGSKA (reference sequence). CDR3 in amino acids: CSAPGQSSYNEQFF. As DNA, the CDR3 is TGCAGTGCTCCGGGACAGTCCTCCTACAATGAGCAGTTCTTC.

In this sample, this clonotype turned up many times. The CDR3 is CSALQLGHSNQPQHF. CDR3 nucleotide sequence: TGCAGTGCTCTCCAATTGGGCCATAGCAATCAGCCCCAGCATTTT. The chain is built from TRBV20-1 and TRBJ1-5, with no clear D. The CDR3 loop spans 15 amino acids. Germline V CDR1 and CDR2: DFQATT, SNEGSKA (reference sequence). Deletions cut 5 bases from V and 0 bases from J, with 14 bases between.

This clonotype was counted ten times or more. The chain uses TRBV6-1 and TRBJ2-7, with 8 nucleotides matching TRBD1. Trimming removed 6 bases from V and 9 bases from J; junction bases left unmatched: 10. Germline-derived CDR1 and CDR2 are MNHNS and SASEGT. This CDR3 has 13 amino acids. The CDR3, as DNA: TGTGCCAGCAGCGGACAGGGATCCACTGGGCAGTACTTC. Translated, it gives CASSGQGSTGQYF.

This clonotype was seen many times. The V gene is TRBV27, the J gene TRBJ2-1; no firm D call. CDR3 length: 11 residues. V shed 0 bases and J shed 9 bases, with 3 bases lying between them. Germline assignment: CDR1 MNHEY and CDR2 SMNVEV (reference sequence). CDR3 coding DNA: TGTGCCAGCAGTTTATCGGGTGAGCAGTTCTTC. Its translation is CASSLSGEQFF.

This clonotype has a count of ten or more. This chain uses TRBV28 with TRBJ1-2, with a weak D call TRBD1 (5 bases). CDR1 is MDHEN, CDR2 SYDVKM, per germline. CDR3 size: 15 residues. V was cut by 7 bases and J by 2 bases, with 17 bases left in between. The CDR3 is CASTSGTAKNYGYTF. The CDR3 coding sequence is TGTGCCAGCACCTCCGGGACCGCAAAAAACTATGGCTACACCTTC.

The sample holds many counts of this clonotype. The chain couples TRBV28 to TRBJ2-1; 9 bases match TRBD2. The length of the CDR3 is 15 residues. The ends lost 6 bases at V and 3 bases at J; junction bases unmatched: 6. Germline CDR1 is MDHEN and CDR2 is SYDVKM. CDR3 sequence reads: CASRKGLADYNEQFF. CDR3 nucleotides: TGTGCCAGCAGAAAGGGACTAGCAGACTACAATGAGCAGTTCTTC.

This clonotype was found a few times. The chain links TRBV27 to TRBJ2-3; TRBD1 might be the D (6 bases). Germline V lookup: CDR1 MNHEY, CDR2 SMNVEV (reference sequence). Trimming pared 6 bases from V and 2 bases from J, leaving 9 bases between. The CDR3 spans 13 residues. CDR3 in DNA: TGTGCCAGCAGGGACAGAGCCACAGATACGCAGTATTTT. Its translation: CASRDRATDTQYF.

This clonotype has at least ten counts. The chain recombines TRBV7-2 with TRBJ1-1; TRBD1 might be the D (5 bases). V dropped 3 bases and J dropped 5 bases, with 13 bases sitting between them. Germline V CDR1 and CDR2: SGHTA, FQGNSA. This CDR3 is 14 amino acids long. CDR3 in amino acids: CASSFFGGGTEAFF. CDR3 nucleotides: TGTGCCAGCAGCTTTTTCGGGGGTGGGACTGAAGCTTTCTTT.

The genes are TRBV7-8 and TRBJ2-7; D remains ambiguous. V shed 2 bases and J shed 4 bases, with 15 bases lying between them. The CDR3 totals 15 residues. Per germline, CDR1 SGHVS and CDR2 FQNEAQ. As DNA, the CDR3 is TGTGCCAGCAGCTTAAATCCGTCTGCCTCTTACGAGCAGTACTTC. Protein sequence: CASSLNPSASYEQYF.

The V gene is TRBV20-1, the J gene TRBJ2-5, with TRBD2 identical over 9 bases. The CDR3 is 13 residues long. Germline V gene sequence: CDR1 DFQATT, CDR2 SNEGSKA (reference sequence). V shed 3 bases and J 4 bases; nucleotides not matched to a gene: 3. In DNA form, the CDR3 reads TGCAGTGCTAGGGTAGCGGGAGTAGAGACCCAGTACTTC. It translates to CSARVAGVETQYF.

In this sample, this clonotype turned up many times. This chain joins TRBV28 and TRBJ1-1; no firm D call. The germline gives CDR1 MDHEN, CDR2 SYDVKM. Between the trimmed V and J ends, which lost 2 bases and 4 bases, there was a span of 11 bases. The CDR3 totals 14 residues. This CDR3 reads CASSLSMEGTEAFF. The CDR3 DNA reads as TGTGCCAGCAGTTTAAGTATGGAGGGCACTGAAGCTTTCTTT.

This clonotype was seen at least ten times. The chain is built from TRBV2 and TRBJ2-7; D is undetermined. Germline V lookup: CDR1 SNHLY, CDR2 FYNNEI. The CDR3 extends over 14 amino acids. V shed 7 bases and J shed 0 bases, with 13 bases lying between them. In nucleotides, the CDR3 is TGTGCCAGCAAGGGCAGGCCGAGCTCCTACGAGCAGTACTTC. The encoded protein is CASKGRPSSYEQYF. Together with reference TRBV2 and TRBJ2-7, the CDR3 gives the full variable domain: EPEVTQTPSHQVTQMGQEVILRCVPISNHLYFYWYRQILGQKVEFLVSFYNNEISEKSEIFDDQFSVERPDGSNFTLKIRSTKLEDSAMYFCASKGRPSSYEQYFGPGTRLTVT.

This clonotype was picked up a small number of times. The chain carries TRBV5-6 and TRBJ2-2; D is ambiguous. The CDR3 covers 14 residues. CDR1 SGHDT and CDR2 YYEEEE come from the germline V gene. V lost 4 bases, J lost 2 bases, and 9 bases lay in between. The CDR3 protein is CASSHLENTGELFF. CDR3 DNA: TGTGCCAGCAGCCACTTAGAAAACACCGGGGAGCTGTTTTTT.

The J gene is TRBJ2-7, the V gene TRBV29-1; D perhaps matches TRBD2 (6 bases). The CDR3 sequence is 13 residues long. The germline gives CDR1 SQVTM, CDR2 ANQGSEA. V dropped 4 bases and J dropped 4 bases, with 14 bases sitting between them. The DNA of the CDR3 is TGCAGCGTTGTTGGGGGAGGATCTTACGAGCAGTACTTC. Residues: CSVVGGGSYEQYF.